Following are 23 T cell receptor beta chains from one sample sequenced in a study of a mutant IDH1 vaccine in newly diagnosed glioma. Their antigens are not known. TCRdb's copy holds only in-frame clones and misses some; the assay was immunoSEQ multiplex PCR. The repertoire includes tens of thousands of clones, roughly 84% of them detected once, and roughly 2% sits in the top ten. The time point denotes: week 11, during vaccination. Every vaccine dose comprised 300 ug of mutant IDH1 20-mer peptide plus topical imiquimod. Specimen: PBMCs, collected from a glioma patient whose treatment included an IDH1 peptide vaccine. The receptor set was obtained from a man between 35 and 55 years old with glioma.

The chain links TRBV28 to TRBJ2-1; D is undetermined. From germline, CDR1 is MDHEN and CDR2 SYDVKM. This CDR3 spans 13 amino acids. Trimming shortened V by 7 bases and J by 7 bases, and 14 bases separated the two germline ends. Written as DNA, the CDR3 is TGTGCCAGCATCCCGTTCTACAAAAATGAGCAGTTCTTC. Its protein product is CASIPFYKNEQFF. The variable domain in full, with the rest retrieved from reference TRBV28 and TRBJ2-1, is DVKVTQSSRYLVKRTGEKVFLECVQDMDHENMFWYRQDPGLGLRLIYFSYDVKMKEKGDIPEGYSVSREKKERFSLILESASTNQTSMYLCASIPFYKNEQFFGPGTRLTVL.

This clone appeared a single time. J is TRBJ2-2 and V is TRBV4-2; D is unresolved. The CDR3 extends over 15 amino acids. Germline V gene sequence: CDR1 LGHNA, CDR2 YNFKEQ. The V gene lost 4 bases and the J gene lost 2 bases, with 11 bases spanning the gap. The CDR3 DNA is TGTGCCAGCAGCCGGATAGCAGCCAACACCGGGGAGCTGTTTTTT. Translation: CASSRIAANTGELFF.

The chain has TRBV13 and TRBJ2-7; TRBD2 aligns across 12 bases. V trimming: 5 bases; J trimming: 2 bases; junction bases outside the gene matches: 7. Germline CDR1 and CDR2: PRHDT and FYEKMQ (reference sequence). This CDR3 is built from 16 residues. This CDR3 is CASSHRTSGDTYEQYF. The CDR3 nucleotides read TGTGCCAGCAGCCACAGGACTAGCGGGGATACCTACGAGCAGTACTTC.

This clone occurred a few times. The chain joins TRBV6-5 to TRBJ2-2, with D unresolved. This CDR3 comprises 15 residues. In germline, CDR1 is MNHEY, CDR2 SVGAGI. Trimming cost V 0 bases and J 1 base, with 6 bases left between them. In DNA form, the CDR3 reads TGTGCCAGCAGTTACTCTGTTCTGAACACCGGGGAGCTGTTTTTT. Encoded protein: CASSYSVLNTGELFF.

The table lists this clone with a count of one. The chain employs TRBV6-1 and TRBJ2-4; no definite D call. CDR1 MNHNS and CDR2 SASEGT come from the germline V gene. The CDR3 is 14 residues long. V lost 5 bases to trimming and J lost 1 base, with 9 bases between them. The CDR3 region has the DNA TGTGCCAGCAGTTTCGGGCTGGCCAAAAACATTCAGTACTTC. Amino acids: CASSFGLAKNIQYF.

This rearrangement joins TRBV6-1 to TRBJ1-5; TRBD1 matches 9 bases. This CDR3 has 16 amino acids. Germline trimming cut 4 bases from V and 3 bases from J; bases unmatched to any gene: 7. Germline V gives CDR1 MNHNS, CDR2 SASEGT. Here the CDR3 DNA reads TGTGCCAGCAGTGCCCCCGGGACAGGGTTCAATCAGCCCCAGCATTTT. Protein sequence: CASSAPGTGFNQPQHF.

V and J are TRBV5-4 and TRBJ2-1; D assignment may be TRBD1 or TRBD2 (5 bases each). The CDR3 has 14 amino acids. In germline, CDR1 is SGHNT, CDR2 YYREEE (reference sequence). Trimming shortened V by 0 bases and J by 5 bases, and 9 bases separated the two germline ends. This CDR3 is CASSLEGRHNEQFF. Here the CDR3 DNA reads TGTGCCAGCAGCTTGGAGGGACGGCACAATGAGCAGTTCTTC.

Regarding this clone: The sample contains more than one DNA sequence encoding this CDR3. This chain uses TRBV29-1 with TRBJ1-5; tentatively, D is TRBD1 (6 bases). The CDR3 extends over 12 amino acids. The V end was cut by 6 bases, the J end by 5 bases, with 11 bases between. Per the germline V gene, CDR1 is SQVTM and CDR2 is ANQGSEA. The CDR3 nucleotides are TGCAGCGTCCGGGACACCTATCAGCCCCAGCATTTT. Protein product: CSVRDTYQPQHF.

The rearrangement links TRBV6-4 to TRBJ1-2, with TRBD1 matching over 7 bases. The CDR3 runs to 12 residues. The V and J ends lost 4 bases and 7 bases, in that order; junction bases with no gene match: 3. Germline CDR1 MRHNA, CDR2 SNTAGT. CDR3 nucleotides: TGTGCCAGCAGTGGTCCAGGGGGTGGCTACACCTTC. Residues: CASSGPGGGYTF.

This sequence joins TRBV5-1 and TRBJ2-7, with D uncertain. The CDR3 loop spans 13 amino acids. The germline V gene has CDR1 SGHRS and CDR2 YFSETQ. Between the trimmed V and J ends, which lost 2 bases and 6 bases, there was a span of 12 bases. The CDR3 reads CASSFPPEVEQYF. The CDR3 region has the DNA TGCGCCAGCAGCTTCCCCCCCGAAGTCGAGCAGTACTTC.

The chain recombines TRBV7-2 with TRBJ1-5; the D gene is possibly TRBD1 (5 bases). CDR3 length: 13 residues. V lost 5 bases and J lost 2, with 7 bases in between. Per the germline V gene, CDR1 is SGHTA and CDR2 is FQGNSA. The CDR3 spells CASSGTGNQPQHF. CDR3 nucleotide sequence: TGTGCCAGCAGCGGGACCGGCAATCAGCCCCAGCATTTT. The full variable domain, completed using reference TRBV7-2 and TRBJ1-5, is GAGVSQSPSNKVTEKGKDVELRCDPISGHTALYWYRQSLGQGLEFLIYFQGNSAPDKSGLPSDRFSAERTGGSVSTLTIQRTQQEDSAVYLCASSGTGNQPQHFGDGTRLSIL.

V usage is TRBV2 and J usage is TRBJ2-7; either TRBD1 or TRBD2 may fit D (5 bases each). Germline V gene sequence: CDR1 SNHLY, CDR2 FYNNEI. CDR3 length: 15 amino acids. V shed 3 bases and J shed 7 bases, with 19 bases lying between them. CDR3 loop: CASSEYRDRLWEQYF. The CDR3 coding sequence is TGTGCCAGCAGTGAGTACCGGGACCGCCTTTGGGAGCAGTACTTC.

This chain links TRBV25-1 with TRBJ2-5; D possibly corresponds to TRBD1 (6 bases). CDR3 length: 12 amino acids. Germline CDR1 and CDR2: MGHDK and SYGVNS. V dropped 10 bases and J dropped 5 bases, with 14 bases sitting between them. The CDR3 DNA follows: TGTGCCACCCAGGGGCAGGTGGAGACCCAGTACTTC. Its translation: CATQGQVETQYF. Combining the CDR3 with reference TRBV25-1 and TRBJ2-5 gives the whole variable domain EADIYQTPRYLVIGTGKKITLECSQTMGHDKMYWYQQDPGMELHLIHYSYGVNSTEKGDLSSESTVSRIRTEHFPLTLESARPSHTSQYLCATQGQVETQYFGPGTRLLVL.

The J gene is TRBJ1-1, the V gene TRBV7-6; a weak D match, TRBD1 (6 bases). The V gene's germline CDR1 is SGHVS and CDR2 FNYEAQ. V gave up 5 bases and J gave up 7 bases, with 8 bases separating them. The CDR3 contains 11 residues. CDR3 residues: CASSGQFEAFF. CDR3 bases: TGTGCCAGCAGCGGACAGTTTGAAGCTTTCTTT.

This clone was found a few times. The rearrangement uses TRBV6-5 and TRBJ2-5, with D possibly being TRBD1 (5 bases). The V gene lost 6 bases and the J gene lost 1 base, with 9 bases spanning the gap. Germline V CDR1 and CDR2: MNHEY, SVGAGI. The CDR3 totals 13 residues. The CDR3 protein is CASSRTIQETQYF. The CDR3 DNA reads TGTGCCAGCAGCCGGACAATCCAAGAGACCCAGTACTTC.

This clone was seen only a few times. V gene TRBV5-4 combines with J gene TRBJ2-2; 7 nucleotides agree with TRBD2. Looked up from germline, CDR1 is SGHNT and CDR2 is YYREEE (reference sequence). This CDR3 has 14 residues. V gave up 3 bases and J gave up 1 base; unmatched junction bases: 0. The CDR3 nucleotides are TGTGCCAGCAGCTGGGGGGGGAACACCGGGGAGCTGTTTTTT. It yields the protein CASSWGGNTGELFF. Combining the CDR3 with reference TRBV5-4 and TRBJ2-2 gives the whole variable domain ETGVTQSPTHLIKTRGQQVTLRCSSQSGHNTVSWYQQALGQGPQFIFQYYREEENGRGNFPPRFSGLQFPNYSSELNVNALELDDSALYLCASSWGGNTGELFFGEGSRLTVL.

CDR3 protein: CASSTLAGNLYEQYF. For the CDR3, the DNA is TGTGCCAGTAGTACACTAGCGGGGAACCTCTACGAGCAGTACTTC. The rearrangement links TRBV19 to TRBJ2-7, with 10 bases fitting TRBD2. The CDR3 spans 15 residues. Per germline, CDR1 LNHDA and CDR2 SQIVND (reference sequence). J gave up 3 bases and V 4 bases, and 6 bases lay outside the gene matches.

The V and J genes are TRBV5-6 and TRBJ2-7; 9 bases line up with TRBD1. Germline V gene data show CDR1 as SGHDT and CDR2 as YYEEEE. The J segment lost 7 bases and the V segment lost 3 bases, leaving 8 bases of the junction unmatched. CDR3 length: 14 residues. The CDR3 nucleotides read TGTGCCAGCAGCTACCGGACAGGGGTAGGTGAGCAGTACTTC. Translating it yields CASSYRTGVGEQYF.

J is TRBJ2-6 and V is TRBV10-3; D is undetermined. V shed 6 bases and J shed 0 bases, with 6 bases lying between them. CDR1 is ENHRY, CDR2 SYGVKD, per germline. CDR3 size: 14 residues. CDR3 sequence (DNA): TGTGCCATCAGGAGCAGCTCTGGGGCCAACGTCCTGACTTTC. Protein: CAIRSSSGANVLTF.

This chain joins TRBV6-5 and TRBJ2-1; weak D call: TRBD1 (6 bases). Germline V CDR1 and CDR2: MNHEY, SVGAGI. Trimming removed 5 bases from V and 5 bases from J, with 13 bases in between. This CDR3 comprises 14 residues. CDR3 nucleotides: TGTGCCAGCAGTCGGCAGGGGTTTGACAATGAGCAGTTCTTC. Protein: CASSRQGFDNEQFF.

CDR3 in amino acids: CASSVGWGLAYEQYF. The CDR3 DNA is TGTGCCAGCAGCGTAGGCTGGGGCCTCGCCTACGAGCAGTACTTC. The V call is TRBV9, the J call TRBJ2-7; TRBD1 is a possible D gene (5 bases). The V and J ends lost 0 bases and 2 bases respectively, with 12 bases between them. The CDR3 is 15 residues long. The germline CDR1 and CDR2 sequences are SGDLS and YYNGEE.

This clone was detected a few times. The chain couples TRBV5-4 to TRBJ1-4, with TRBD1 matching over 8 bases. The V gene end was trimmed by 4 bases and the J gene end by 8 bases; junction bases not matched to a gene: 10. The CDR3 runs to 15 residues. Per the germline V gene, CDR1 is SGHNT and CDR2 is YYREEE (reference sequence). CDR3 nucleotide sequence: TGTGCCAGCAGCCCGCGACAGGGGAGAGGGGAAAAACTGTTTTTT. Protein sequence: CASSPRQGRGEKLFF. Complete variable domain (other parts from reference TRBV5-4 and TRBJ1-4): ETGVTQSPTHLIKTRGQQVTLRCSSQSGHNTVSWYQQALGQGPQFIFQYYREEENGRGNFPPRFSGLQFPNYSSELNVNALELDDSALYLCASSPRQGRGEKLFFGSGTQLSVL.

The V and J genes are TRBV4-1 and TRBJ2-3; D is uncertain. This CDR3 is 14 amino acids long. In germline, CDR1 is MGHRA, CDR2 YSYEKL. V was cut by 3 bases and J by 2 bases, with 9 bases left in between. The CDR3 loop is CASSHLLDTDTQYF. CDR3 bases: TGCGCCAGCAGCCACCTCCTCGACACAGATACGCAGTATTTT.